Detailed here is one T cell receptor beta chain. This sample was included in a study of blood T cell repertoires in COVID-19. Across the study: The study drew acute and convalescent COVID-19 samples from the United States, Italy and Spain. Nucleic acid was either cDNA or gDNA, and it came from T cells, B-cell-depleted T cells, or PBMCs.

Trimming left V 3 bases short and J 9 bases short, with 6 bases between. The CDR3 has 12 amino acids. Germline assignment: CDR1 MGHRA and CDR2 YSYEKL. In the source study's methods: Estimates of nucleated cell counts were drawn from the amplification of reference gene primers. The repertoire was sequenced with immunoSEQ multiplex PCR; TCRdb's copy has only in-frame clones and lacks some. V, J and clone size are taken as reported in that table, and D and trimming were inferred from the DNA itself. The table lists roughly 90,000 clones, around four fifths of them singletons. This TCR came from a human donor in a cohort sampled during active COVID-19. This chain links TRBV4-1 with TRBJ1-6; D not resolved. The sequenced sample consisted of peripheral blood. The CDR3 here is CASSHPFSPLHF. CDR3 bases: TGCGCCAGCAGCCACCCTTTTTCACCCCTCCACTTT.